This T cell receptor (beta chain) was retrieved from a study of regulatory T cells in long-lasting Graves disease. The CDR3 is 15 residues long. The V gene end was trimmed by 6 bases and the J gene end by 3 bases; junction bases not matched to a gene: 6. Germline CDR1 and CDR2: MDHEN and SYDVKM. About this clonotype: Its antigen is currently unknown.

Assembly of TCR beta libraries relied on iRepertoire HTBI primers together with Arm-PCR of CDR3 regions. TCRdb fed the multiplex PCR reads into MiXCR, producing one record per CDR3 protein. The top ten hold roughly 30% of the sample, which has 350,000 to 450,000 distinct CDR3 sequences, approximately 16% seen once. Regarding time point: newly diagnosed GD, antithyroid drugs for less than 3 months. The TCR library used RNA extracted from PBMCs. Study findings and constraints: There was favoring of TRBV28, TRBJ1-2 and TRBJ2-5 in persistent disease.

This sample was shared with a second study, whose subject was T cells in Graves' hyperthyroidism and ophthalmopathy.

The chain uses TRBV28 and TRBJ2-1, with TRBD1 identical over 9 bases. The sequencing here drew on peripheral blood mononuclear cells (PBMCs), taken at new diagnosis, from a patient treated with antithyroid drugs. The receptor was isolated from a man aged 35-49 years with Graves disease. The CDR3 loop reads CASRADRGNYNEQFF. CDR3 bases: TGTGCCAGCAGAGCTGACAGGGGGAACTACAATGAGCAGTTCTTC.